This T cell receptor (beta chain) was identified in a study of vaccination and CD4 T cells after COVID-19. TCRdb re-called the PCR reads with MiXCR, one entry per CDR3 protein. The sample lists 26,000 or so distinct CDR3 sequences; around 53% were seen once. CDR1 is SGHNT, CDR2 YYREEE, per germline (reference sequence). The V and J ends lost 4 bases and 4 bases respectively, with 11 bases between them. The CDR3 sequence is 13 residues long. Described time point: late sampling 161 to 241 days after vaccination in a few convalescent patients. This chain uses TRBV5-4 with TRBJ1-1; possible D gene TRBD1, 6 bases. The receptor was isolated from a human donor who had recovered from COVID-19. The specimen was CD4+ T cells from blood, collected about 7 months after SARS-CoV-2 vaccination. CDR3: CASSPQGRTEAFF. The CDR3 nucleotides read TGTGCCAGCAGCCCTCAGGGGCGCACTGAAGCTTTCTTT.